This passage covers 7 T cell receptor beta chains from one sample sequenced in a study of Ad26.COV2.S vaccination and SARS-CoV-2 variants. Some clones are missing from TCRdb's copy, which holds only in-frame ones; the method was immunoSEQ multiplex PCR. The sample consists of around 300,000 clones, around nine tenths of them appearing once. Treatment noted: around 19 received Ad26.COV2.S at low or high dose, single or two shots; 5 received placebo; per-sample allocation not given. Sampling was performed 63 days after the first vaccine or placebo injection. Here the sequenced sample was peripheral blood, taken in a trial of Ad26.COV2.S vaccine versus placebo. The receptors originated from a person between 18 and 65 years old who received the Ad26.COV2.S COVID-19 vaccine or a placebo.

With respect to this clone: Compared with germline, one end of the junction differs, possibly owing to a read error. The chain couples TRBV6-2 or TRBV6-3 to TRBJ1-1; perhaps TRBD1 as D (6 bases). The germline V gene encodes CDR1 MNHEY and CDR2 SVGEGT. This CDR3 is built from 12 residues. Here the CDR3 DNA reads TGTGCCAGCAGCCTCGGACAGCTAGTACCCTTTTTT. It specifies CASSLGQLVPFF.

Only a few counts were recorded for this clone. The chain combines TRBV5-1 with TRBJ1-3; 7 bases fit TRBD1. The V gene end was trimmed by 4 bases and the J gene end by 9 bases; junction bases not matched to a gene: 13. This CDR3 is built from 15 residues. Per germline, CDR1 SGHRS and CDR2 YFSETQ. The CDR3, as DNA: TGCGCCAGCAGCCCCAGACAGGGTGGGGAATCCACCATATATTTT. As protein: CASSPRQGGESTIYF.

This chain connects TRBV6-5 to TRBJ2-6; D not certain. Trimming removed 11 bases at V and 4 bases at J, with 9 bases between. Germline V gene sequence: CDR1 MNHEY, CDR2 SVGAGI. The CDR3 length is 12 residues. The chain's CDR3 is CAASKGANVLTF. The CDR3 coding sequence is TGTGCCGCCTCGAAAGGGGCCAACGTCCTGACTTTC.

With respect to this clone: At one of its ends the junction is not consistent with the germline gene, which may arise from a read error. This chain uses TRBV6-2 or TRBV6-3 with TRBJ2-1; D is tentatively TRBD1 or TRBD2 (5 bases each). The CDR3 contains 14 residues. Germline V CDR1 and CDR2: MNHEY, SVGEGT. DNA for the CDR3: TGTGCCAGCACTTACGGGACCCCCTACAATGAGCAGTTCTTC. Translation gives CASTYGTPYNEQFF.

This clone was found a few times. The CDR3 is CASSFAHEQYF. The CDR3 DNA follows: TGTGCCAGCAGTTTTGCCCACGAGCAGTACTTC. The chain has TRBV27 and TRBJ2-7; no clear D. The CDR3 spans 11 residues. V lost 3 bases and J 5 bases, leaving 5 bases between the germline ends. CDR1 and CDR2 from the germline V gene are MNHEY and SMNVEV (reference sequence).

V is TRBV6-1 and J is TRBJ2-3; TRBD2 might be the D (5 bases). Germline V gives CDR1 MNHNS, CDR2 SASEGT. The V end was cut by 2 bases, the J end by 2 bases, with 11 bases between. CDR3 size: 15 residues. This chain's CDR3 is CASSERRRDTDTQYF. CDR3 DNA: TGTGCCAGCAGTGAAAGGAGGAGAGACACAGATACGCAGTATTTT.

The CDR3 spells CASSFSSYNEQFF. Here the CDR3 DNA reads TGTGCCAGCAGCTTCAGTTCCTACAATGAGCAGTTCTTC. The chain uses TRBV9 and TRBJ2-1; D is uncertain. The germline V gene has CDR1 SGDLS and CDR2 YYNGEE. V was cut by 4 bases and J by 1 base, with 6 bases left in between. This CDR3 region has 13 residues.